A selection of T cell receptor beta chains follows, all from one sample in a study of control samples from healthy donors and cancer patients. Profiled with immunoSEQ multiplex PCR; TCRdb holds only in-frame clones, not every one. The table shows fewer than 200,000 clones, with just over 90% occurring only once. Sequencing was done on a sample of blood. The origin of the receptors is a woman aged 55-69 years in good health. The CDR3 runs from the conserved cysteine through the conserved F or W. Each record gives: D gene, V gene, CDR3 length, J gene, clone size, CDR3 DNA, CDR3 protein. The D gene is left open where the match is weak. Some rows mark clone size as missing; the rest say once, few, many or name a class of expanded clone.

d_gene: NA
v_gene: TRBV6-5
len: 14
j_gene: TRBJ1-2
abundance: NA
CDR3nt: TGTGCCAGCAGTTACCAGGGGACAATATTGGGCTACACCTTC
CDR3aa: CASSYQGTILGYTF

d_gene: NA
v_gene: TRBV7-6
len: 14
j_gene: TRBJ2-1
abundance: NA
CDR3nt: TGTGCCAGCAGCGGAGGCAGCTCCTACAATGAGCAGTTCTTC
CDR3aa: CASSGGSSYNEQFF

d_gene: TRBD2
v_gene: TRBV9
len: 18
j_gene: TRBJ2-3
abundance: NA
CDR3nt: TGTGCCAGCAGCGCCAAGGCGACACTAGCGGGTCTTCGAGATACGCAGTATTTT
CDR3aa: CASSAKATLAGLRDTQYF

d_gene: TRBD1
v_gene: TRBV6-5
len: 14
j_gene: TRBJ1-5
abundance: NA
CDR3nt: TGTGCCAGCACCTGGGACAGGATAGATCAGCCCCAGCATTTT
CDR3aa: CASTWDRIDQPQHF

d_gene: NA
v_gene: TRBV6-1
len: 16
j_gene: TRBJ1-2
abundance: NA
CDR3nt: TGTGCCAGCAGTGAATATTCGGCCAGACTTAACTATGGCTACACCTTC
CDR3aa: CASSEYSARLNYGYTF

d_gene: NA
v_gene: TRBV6-2/TRBV6-3
len: 16
j_gene: TRBJ1-2
abundance: NA
CDR3nt: TGTGCCAGCAGTTACTCATGGCAAACGACCTTTTATGGCTACACCTTC
CDR3aa: CASSYSWQTTFYGYTF

d_gene: NA
v_gene: TRBV7-8
len: 17
j_gene: TRBJ1-6
abundance: NA
CDR3nt: TGTGCCAGCAGCTGGACTGGGCAGGGGTCCTATAATTCACCCCTCCACTTT
CDR3aa: CASSWTGQGSYNSPLHF

d_gene: NA
v_gene: TRBV7-9
len: 15
j_gene: TRBJ1-5
abundance: NA
CDR3nt: TGTGCCAGCAGCAAAACAGGAAATAGCAATCAGCCCCAGCATTTT
CDR3aa: CASSKTGNSNQPQHF

d_gene: NA
v_gene: TRBV27
len: 15
j_gene: TRBJ1-1
abundance: NA
CDR3nt: TGTGCCAGCAGTTCCCGTGCGACCCTGAACACTGAAGCTTTCTTT
CDR3aa: CASSSRATLNTEAFF

d_gene: NA
v_gene: TRBV7-3
len: 15
j_gene: TRBJ2-3
abundance: NA
CDR3nt: TGTGCCAGCAGCCAAACCCCCGGGGGCGGAGGCACGCAGTATTTT
CDR3aa: CASSQTPGGGGTQYF

d_gene: NA
v_gene: TRBV18
len: 13
j_gene: TRBJ2-5
abundance: NA
CDR3nt: TGTGCCAGCTCACCAGAAGGGGTGGAGACCCAGTACTTC
CDR3aa: CASSPEGVETQYF

d_gene: NA
v_gene: TRBV7-2
len: 14
j_gene: TRBJ2-7
abundance: NA
CDR3nt: TGTGCCAGCAGCTTAGGACTCTCAACCTACGAGCAGTACTTC
CDR3aa: CASSLGLSTYEQYF

d_gene: TRBD1
v_gene: TRBV19
len: 14
j_gene: TRBJ1-1
abundance: NA
CDR3nt: TGTGCCAGTATCGACAGGGTGGGGAACACTGAAGCTTTCTTT
CDR3aa: CASIDRVGNTEAFF

d_gene: NA
v_gene: TRBV3-1/TRBV3-2
len: 14
j_gene: TRBJ1-5
abundance: NA
CDR3nt: TGTGCCAGCAGCTACAGGGACGGCAATCAGCCCCAGCATTTT
CDR3aa: CASSYRDGNQPQHF

d_gene: NA
v_gene: TRBV7-9
len: 15
j_gene: TRBJ1-5
abundance: NA
CDR3nt: TGTGCCAGCTCAGGGTATCCATCCTTGAATCAGCCCCAGCATTTT
CDR3aa: CASSGYPSLNQPQHF

d_gene: NA
v_gene: TRBV6-1
len: 13
j_gene: TRBJ2-4
abundance: NA
CDR3nt: TGTGCCAGCAGTGAAGCTAAAAAGGACATTCAGTACTTC
CDR3aa: CASSEAKKDIQYF

d_gene: TRBD2
v_gene: TRBV5-1
len: 15
j_gene: TRBJ2-1
abundance: NA
CDR3nt: TGCGCCAGCAGCAATAGCGGGGCTACCGACAATGAGCAGTTCTTC
CDR3aa: CASSNSGATDNEQFF

d_gene: NA
v_gene: TRBV6-5
len: 14
j_gene: TRBJ2-3
abundance: NA
CDR3nt: TGTGCCAGCAGTTACGGGTTCTACACAGATACGCAGTATTTT
CDR3aa: CASSYGFYTDTQYF

d_gene: TRBD2
v_gene: TRBV5-4
len: 15
j_gene: TRBJ2-3
abundance: NA
CDR3nt: TGTGCCAGCAGCTTTCCGGGACTAGTACTCGGTACGCAGTATTTT
CDR3aa: CASSFPGLVLGTQYF

d_gene: TRBD2
v_gene: TRBV7-2
len: 16
j_gene: TRBJ2-1
abundance: NA
CDR3nt: TGTGCCAGCAGCTTAGCGGGACTAGCGGGAGGAGGGGAGCAGTTCTTC
CDR3aa: CASSLAGLAGGGEQFF

d_gene: TRBD1
v_gene: TRBV4-1
len: 17
j_gene: TRBJ2-7
abundance: NA
CDR3nt: TGCGCCAGCAGCCAGGACCTCGGGACAGGTACCTACTGGGAGCAGTACTTC
CDR3aa: CASSQDLGTGTYWEQYF

d_gene: NA
v_gene: TRBV5-6
len: 13
j_gene: TRBJ2-5
abundance: NA
CDR3nt: TGTGCCAGCAGCTTGGCCGGGGGCGAGGCCCAGTACTTC
CDR3aa: CASSLAGGEAQYF

d_gene: NA
v_gene: TRBV7-2
len: 13
j_gene: TRBJ1-3
abundance: few
CDR3nt: TGTGCCAGCAGCTTAAAAGCTGGAAACACCATATATTTT
CDR3aa: CASSLKAGNTIYF

d_gene: TRBD1
v_gene: TRBV19
len: 15
j_gene: TRBJ1-1
abundance: NA
CDR3nt: TGTGCCAGTAGATCCCAGGGGGGGCCTGCCACTGAAGCTTTCTTT
CDR3aa: CASRSQGGPATEAFF

d_gene: NA
v_gene: TRBV11-3
len: 17
j_gene: TRBJ2-6
abundance: NA
CDR3nt: TGTGCCAGCAGCTTATCATATGGGTCACCTGGGGCCAACGTCCTGACTTTC
CDR3aa: CASSLSYGSPGANVLTF

d_gene: TRBD1
v_gene: TRBV14
len: 17
j_gene: TRBJ1-5
abundance: NA
CDR3nt: TGTGCCAGCAGCCAACCTCGCGACAGGGGGAAAAATCAGCCCCAGCATTTT
CDR3aa: CASSQPRDRGKNQPQHF

d_gene: NA
v_gene: TRBV27
len: 14
j_gene: TRBJ1-1
abundance: NA
CDR3nt: TGTGCCAGCAGTTTTAGAGGTGGGGGCACTGAAGCTTTCTTT
CDR3aa: CASSFRGGGTEAFF

d_gene: NA
v_gene: TRBV7-2
len: 10
j_gene: TRBJ2-3
abundance: NA
CDR3nt: TGTGCCGGAGACACAGATACGCAGTATTTT
CDR3aa: CAGDTDTQYF

d_gene: NA
v_gene: TRBV7-3
len: 13
j_gene: TRBJ2-3
abundance: once
CDR3nt: TGTGCCAGCAGCTTTACCTTTTCCGATACGCAGTATTTT
CDR3aa: CASSFTFSDTQYF

d_gene: NA
v_gene: TRBV11-2
len: 14
j_gene: TRBJ1-1
abundance: NA
CDR3nt: TGTGCCAGCAGCTTGAGCTTCATGAACACTGAAGCTTTCTTT
CDR3aa: CASSLSFMNTEAFF

d_gene: NA
v_gene: TRBV14
len: 13
j_gene: TRBJ1-4
abundance: NA
CDR3nt: TGTGCCAGCAGTCCGACGGTAAATGAAAAACTGTTTTTT
CDR3aa: CASSPTVNEKLFF